The 29 T cell receptor beta chains in this list originate from one sample, sequenced in a study of blood T cell repertoires in COVID-19. Libraries were prepared by immunoSEQ multiplex PCR; TCRdb keeps only in-frame clonotypes and omits some of them. The sample holds over 200,000 clones, approximately 80% seen once. The material sequenced was peripheral blood. Receptors originate from a man in his forties or fifties with acute or convalescent COVID-19.

The chain couples TRBV5-5 to TRBJ1-5; 7 nucleotides agree with TRBD1. V lost 4 bases and J lost 2; bases outside the gene matches: 3. Germline V gene data show CDR1 as SGHKS and CDR2 as YYEKEE (reference sequence). The CDR3 extends over 14 amino acids. This CDR3 reads CASSITGGNQPQHF. CDR3 sequence (DNA): TGTGCCAGCAGCATCACAGGGGGCAATCAGCCCCAGCATTTT.

The rearrangement joins TRBV7-6 to TRBJ2-7; 13 bases line up with TRBD2. The CDR3 has 15 amino acids. V was clipped by 3 bases and J by 5 bases; unmatched bases: 4. Germline CDR1 reads SGHVS; CDR2 reads FNYEAQ. The CDR3 coding sequence is TGTGCCAGCAGCTTCGGACTAGCGGGAGTCGACGAGCAGTACTTC. Amino acid sequence: CASSFGLAGVDEQYF.

The gene calls are TRBV6-5 and TRBJ2-1; 7 nucleotides align to TRBD2. J gave up 6 bases and V 6 bases, and 11 bases lay outside the gene matches. This CDR3 is 15 amino acids long. Looked up from germline, CDR1 is MNHEY and CDR2 is SVGAGI. In nucleotides, the CDR3 is TGTGCCAGCAGGCTTCTCGGGAGGAGCGGCAATGAGCAGTTCTTC. Translation gives CASRLLGRSGNEQFF.

DNA for the CDR3: TGTGCCAGCAGCCCCCGGTGGCCCGGGGAGACCCAGTACTTC. Translating it yields CASSPRWPGETQYF. The rearrangement uses TRBV7-9 and TRBJ2-5; D gene unclear. This CDR3 has 14 residues. Germline CDR1 is SEHNR and CDR2 is FQNEAQ (reference sequence). The germline V and J ends were trimmed by 5 bases and 5 bases, with 15 bases remaining between them.

The chain links TRBV7-6 to TRBJ1-5, with TRBD1 identical over 11 bases. This CDR3 is 15 amino acids long. Germline CDR1 and CDR2: SGHVS and FNYEAQ. J was trimmed by 7 bases and V by 5 bases; bases with no gene match: 7. The chain's CDR3 is CASSPGQGADQPQHF. The CDR3 bases are TGTGCCAGCAGCCCCGGACAGGGGGCTGACCAGCCCCAGCATTTT.

This clone is a singleton in its sample. The chain recombines TRBV29-1 with TRBJ1-2, with D possibly TRBD1 on 5 matching bases. V was shortened by 6 bases and J by 7 bases, with 15 bases between the two germline ends. Germline-derived CDR1 and CDR2 are SQVTM and ANQGSEA. CDR3 length equals 12 residues. The CDR3 nucleotides are TGCAGCGTGGGACCCCAGGGAGGTGGCTACACCTTC. It specifies CSVGPQGGGYTF.

This rearrangement joins TRBV30 to TRBJ1-1; possible D gene TRBD1, 6 bases. Germline V gene lookup returns CDR1 GTSNPN and CDR2 SVGIG (reference sequence). The CDR3 is 11 amino acids. V lost 5 bases, J lost 11 bases, and 15 bases lay in between. CDR3 sequence (DNA): TGTGCCTGGGCTACCGGGACAAATGCTTTCTTT. Translated: CAWATGTNAFF. The complete variable domain, with remaining parts taken from reference TRBV30 and TRBJ1-1, reads SQTIHQWPATLVQPVGSPLSLECTVEGTSNPNLYWYRQAAGRGLQLLFYSVGIGQISSEVPQNLSASRPQDRQFILSSKKLLLSDSGFYLCAWATGTNAFFGQGTRLTVV.

The genes are TRBV4-1 and TRBJ2-5, with D tentatively TRBD2 (7 bases). Germline CDR1 and CDR2: MGHRA and YSYEKL. The CDR3 covers 16 residues. The ends were cut back, 6 bases at V and 2 bases at J, with 19 bases in the middle. The CDR3 DNA reads as TGCGCCAGCAGTCTGGGGGGGGCTTTTGGGCAAGAGACCCAGTACTTC. It translates to CASSLGGAFGQETQYF.

The rearrangement uses TRBV18 and TRBJ1-5, with TRBD1 matching 8 bases. CDR3 length equals 15 residues. V shed 4 bases and J 4 bases; nucleotides not matched to a gene: 6. Germline-derived CDR1 and CDR2 are KGHSH and LQKENI. For the CDR3, the DNA is TGTGCCAGCTCACGTACAGGGGGTGGGAATCAGCCCCAGCATTTT. Translation gives CASSRTGGGNQPQHF.

This sequence joins TRBV23-1 and TRBJ2-2; 7 nucleotides match TRBD1. TRBV23-1 is placed among ORFs of uncertain function. The CDR3 totals 17 residues. The trim removed 0 bases at V and 3 bases at J, leaving 7 bases unmatched. The CDR3 DNA follows: TGCGCCAGCAGTCAATCTACAGGGGTTCGGGACACCGGGGAGCTGTTTTTT. Protein product: CASSQSTGVRDTGELFF.

This sequence joins TRBV3-1 (or the pseudogene TRBV3-2) and TRBJ1-3, with D uncertain. The CDR3 sequence is 14 residues long. Between the trimmed V and J ends, which lost 5 bases and 9 bases, there was a span of 17 bases. CDR1 is LGHDT and CDR2 is YNNKEL in the germline V gene (reference sequence). CDR3 DNA: TGTGCCAGCAGCTTCCGAGGAAGGGAGACCACCATATATTTT. Its protein product is CASSFRGRETTIYF.

This CDR3 reads CSVGAGDGYTF. In DNA, the CDR3 is TGCAGCGTTGGGGCAGGGGATGGCTACACCTTC. The V call is TRBV29-1, the J call TRBJ1-2, with D maybe TRBD1 (6 bases). Trimming took 4 bases from V and 6 from J, leaving 9 bases between them. The CDR3 totals 11 residues. CDR1 is SQVTM and CDR2 is ANQGSEA in the germline V gene.

V gene TRBV6-6 combines with J gene TRBJ1-3; perhaps TRBD1 as D (5 bases). The CDR3 length is 16 residues. V was shortened by 5 bases and J by 4 bases, with 18 bases between the two germline ends. Germline V gene sequence: CDR1 MNHNY, CDR2 SVGAGI (reference sequence). This chain's CDR3 is CASSDFTGTEGNTIYF. CDR3 DNA: TGTGCCAGCAGTGACTTTACCGGGACTGAGGGAAACACCATATATTTT.

The V gene is TRBV7-8, the J gene TRBJ1-1, with unresolved D. The V end lost 0 bases, the J end lost 6 bases, and 8 bases lay between the germline ends. CDR1 is SGHVS, CDR2 FQNEAQ, per germline. CDR3 length: 13 residues. CDR3 DNA: TGTGCCAGCAGCTTAGCCCTTGGAGCTGAAGCTTTCTTT. Amino acids: CASSLALGAEAFF. Variable domain in full (rest from reference TRBV7-8 and TRBJ1-1): GAGVSQSPRYKVAKRGQDVALRCDPISGHVSLFWYQQALGQGPEFLTYFQNEAQLDKSGLPSDRFFAERPEGSVSTLKIQRTQQEDSAVYLCASSLALGAEAFFGQGTRLTVV.

The chain couples TRBV7-2 to TRBJ2-7, with TRBD2 matching over 7 bases. Germline trimming cut 0 bases from V and 1 base from J; bases unmatched to any gene: 6. The CDR3 spans 16 residues. Germline lookup yields CDR1 SGHTA and CDR2 FQGNSA. CDR3 coding DNA: TGTGCCAGCAGCTTAGCCTTAGCGGGCCCTTCCTACGAGCAGTACTTC. Amino acids: CASSLALAGPSYEQYF.

This chain links TRBV19 with TRBJ1-1; no definite D call. The CDR3 contains 14 residues. With 6 bases removed from V and 0 bases from J, the gap between germline ends came to 11 bases. Germline CDR1 is LNHDA and CDR2 is SQIVND (reference sequence). The CDR3 loop reads CASRTHELNTEAFF. The CDR3, as DNA: TGTGCCAGTAGAACCCACGAGCTGAACACTGAAGCTTTCTTT.

The chain is built from TRBV7-9 and TRBJ2-7, with D possibly matching TRBD2 (5 bases). V was cut by 1 base and J by 5 bases, with 12 bases left in between. Germline CDR1 reads SEHNR; CDR2 reads FQNEAQ (reference sequence). The CDR3 totals 14 residues. The CDR3 spells CASSLVGVVDEQYF. In nucleotides, the CDR3 is TGTGCCAGCAGCTTAGTCGGGGTTGTAGACGAGCAGTACTTC.

This rearrangement joins TRBV6-5 to TRBJ1-5, with 7 nucleotides matching TRBD1. This CDR3 has 11 residues. CDR1 and CDR2 (germline): MNHEY, SVGAGI. The trim removed 8 bases at V and 5 bases at J, leaving 0 bases unmatched. As DNA, the CDR3 is TGTGCCAGCGGACAGGATCAGCCCCAGCATTTT. It yields the protein CASGQDQPQHF.

The CDR3 DNA is TGTGCCAGCAGCCCCAGGGTCTCTGGGGCCAACGTCCTGACTTTC. It yields the protein CASSPRVSGANVLTF. The chain uses TRBV6-5 and TRBJ2-6; the D gene is possibly TRBD1 (5 bases). This CDR3 contains 15 residues. The V end lost 6 bases, the J end lost 0 bases, and 9 bases lay between the germline ends. The germline V gene has CDR1 MNHEY and CDR2 SVGAGI.

The genes are TRBV11-2 and TRBJ2-7; D is perhaps TRBD2 (5 bases). The CDR3 is 14 amino acids. Germline CDR1 reads SGHAT; CDR2 reads FQNNGV. Trimming pared 2 bases from V and 4 bases from J, leaving 12 bases between. This chain's CDR3 is CASSLSSGNYEQYF. CDR3 nucleotides: TGTGCCAGCAGCTTATCAAGCGGTAATTACGAGCAGTACTTC. Using reference TRBV11-2 and TRBJ2-7 for the parts outside the CDR3, the full variable domain is EAGVAQSPRYKIIEKRQSVAFWCNPISGHATLYWYQQILGQGPKLLIQFQNNGVVDDSQLPKDRFSAERLKGVDSTLKIQPAKLEDSAVYLCASSLSSGNYEQYFGPGTRLTVT.

V gene TRBV28 combines with J gene TRBJ2-3, with D maybe TRBD2 (5 bases). Per germline, CDR1 MDHEN and CDR2 SYDVKM. The germline V and J ends were trimmed by 3 bases and 6 bases, with 10 bases remaining between them. This CDR3 has 13 amino acids. The CDR3 sequence is CASSFTGVDTQYF. As DNA, the CDR3 is TGTGCCAGCAGTTTCACCGGGGTGGATACGCAGTATTTT.

The rearrangement links TRBV27 to TRBJ2-5; perhaps TRBD1 as D (5 bases). Germline V gene lookup returns CDR1 MNHEY and CDR2 SMNVEV (reference sequence). This CDR3 comprises 14 residues. Trimming shortened V by 4 bases and J by 2 bases, and 11 bases separated the two germline ends. CDR3 bases: TGTGCCAGCAGTTCACAGGCGACTCAAGAGACCCAGTACTTC. It specifies CASSSQATQETQYF.

The rearrangement joins TRBV6-5 to TRBJ1-1; D is unclear. There are 12 residues in the CDR3. Trimming removed 7 bases from V and 2 bases from J, with 8 bases in between. CDR1 and CDR2 from the germline V gene are MNHEY and SVGAGI. The CDR3, as DNA: TGTGCCAGCAAGAACTTTAACACTGAAGCTTTCTTT. Amino acid sequence: CASKNFNTEAFF.

The rearrangement joins TRBV15 to TRBJ2-5, with TRBD1 matching over 9 bases. Trimming cost V 7 bases and J 0 bases; bases outside gene matches: 9. The CDR3 has 16 amino acids. Germline loops: CDR1 LNHNV, CDR2 YYDKDF (reference sequence). The DNA of the CDR3 is TGTGCCACCATGGTAACAGGGGGCTCGTACCAAGAGACCCAGTACTTC. Its translation: CATMVTGGSYQETQYF.

This chain links TRBV19 with TRBJ1-3; tentatively, D is TRBD1 (5 bases). The CDR3 contains 16 residues. Germline assignment: CDR1 LNHDA and CDR2 SQIVND (reference sequence). The V gene lost 5 bases and the J gene lost 2 bases, with 16 bases spanning the gap. CDR3 in amino acids: CASSPPGGATGNTIYF. The CDR3 DNA follows: TGTGCCAGTAGTCCGCCGGGAGGGGCGACTGGAAACACCATATATTTT.

V usage is TRBV29-1 and J usage is TRBJ2-4; D perhaps matches TRBD1 (5 bases). Germline V CDR1 and CDR2: SQVTM, ANQGSEA. Trimming cost V 7 bases and J 0 bases, with 13 bases left between them. The CDR3 is 14 amino acids. The CDR3 coding sequence is TGCAGCGCCCAGGACATTGTAGCCAAAAACATTCAGTACTTC. Translation gives CSAQDIVAKNIQYF.

Turning to this clone: Other DNA sequences from this sample encode an identical CDR3 as well. The chain links TRBV6-5 to TRBJ2-2, with 7 positions matching TRBD1. The CDR3 runs to 13 residues. CDR1 is MNHEY and CDR2 is SVGAGI in the germline V gene. V dropped 6 bases and J dropped 6; count of bases not matched to a gene: 4. This CDR3 is CASSRQGSGELFF. CDR3 in DNA: TGTGCCAGCAGCCGACAGGGCTCCGGGGAGCTGTTTTTT.

This clone has a single count. V and J are TRBV7-3 and TRBJ2-1; 12 bases agree with TRBD2. There are 17 residues in the CDR3. Germline lookup yields CDR1 SGHTA and CDR2 FQGTGA. V gave up 5 bases and J gave up 4 bases; unmatched junction bases: 9. CDR3 amino acids: CASSHVASGRAYNEQFF. Here the CDR3 DNA reads TGTGCCAGCAGCCACGTTGCTAGCGGGAGGGCTTACAATGAGCAGTTCTTC.

CDR3 in DNA: TGTGCCCTCCCGAGGAATAGCAATCAGCCCCAGCATTTT. This gives the protein CALPRNSNQPQHF. The rearrangement joins TRBV19 to TRBJ1-5; no clear D gene. Trimming took 11 bases from V and 0 from J, leaving 11 bases between them. The CDR3 has 13 residues. Per the germline V gene, CDR1 is LNHDA and CDR2 is SQIVND (reference sequence).